The 16 T cell receptor beta chains in this list originate from one sample, sequenced in a study of coeliac disease. This table comes from immunoSEQ multiplex PCR, and its TCRdb copy is limited to in-frame clones, with some not included. The sample consists of about 5,000 clones, about 70% of them appearing once. The sample was lymphocytes from the gut lamina propria. These receptors all come from a man aged 18-30 years with celiac disease on a gluten-free diet.

The chain carries TRBV7-9 and TRBJ2-2; 13 bases are a match to TRBD2. The germline V gene has CDR1 SEHNR and CDR2 FQNEAQ (reference sequence). V lost 10 bases to trimming and J lost 0 bases; unmatched junction nucleotides: 14. The CDR3 length is 19 residues. The CDR3 reads CANTGSGTSGIANTGELFF. As DNA, the CDR3 is TGTGCCAACACAGGGAGCGGGACTAGCGGGATCGCGAACACCGGGGAGCTGTTTTTT.

The J gene is TRBJ2-1, the V gene TRBV11-1, with 12 bases lining up with TRBD2. V lost 6 bases and J lost 3; bases outside the gene matches: 15. CDR1 and CDR2 from the germline V gene are SGHAT and FQDESV (reference sequence). This CDR3 is built from 19 residues. The CDR3 DNA reads as TGTGCCAGCAGTCATACCACTAGCGGGGGGCCCCCAATCTACAATGAGCAGTTCTTC. The encoded protein is CASSHTTSGGPPIYNEQFF.

This clone was recorded once. V usage is TRBV7-3 and J usage is TRBJ1-2; possibly TRBD1 for D (5 bases). The V end was cut by 0 bases, the J end by 8 bases, with 13 bases between. Germline values: CDR1 SGHTA, CDR2 FQGTGA. This CDR3 contains 14 residues. The CDR3 coding sequence is TGTGCCAGCAGCTTAACAGATGGGGCTGGCGGCTACACCTTC. It yields the protein CASSLTDGAGGYTF.

The chain links TRBV7-2 to TRBJ2-7; D is perhaps TRBD1 (6 bases). The CDR3 sequence is 13 residues long. Trimming left V 3 bases short and J 7 bases short, with 13 bases between. Germline V gives CDR1 SGHTA, CDR2 FQGNSA. The CDR3 spells CASSFRGTGEQYF. DNA for the CDR3: TGTGCCAGCAGCTTTAGGGGGACGGGGGAGCAGTACTTC.

CDR3 nucleotide sequence: TGTGCCAGCAGCCCAAACCGGGACAGGGGTGGAAACACCATATATTTT. Residues: CASSPNRDRGGNTIYF. The chain recombines TRBV5-4 with TRBJ1-3; 10 bases line up with TRBD1. With 4 bases clipped from V and 3 bases from J, the junction kept 7 bases outside the gene matches. CDR3 length: 16 amino acids. CDR1 SGHNT and CDR2 YYREEE come from the germline V gene (reference sequence).

This clone was found once. The rearrangement uses TRBV2 and TRBJ1-2, with a tentative D call TRBD1 (6 bases). The CDR3 runs 13 residues. Deletions cut 6 bases from V and 5 bases from J, with 13 bases between. The germline CDR1 and CDR2 sequences are SNHLY and FYNNEI. CDR3 DNA: TGTGCCAGCAGCGAGCGACAGGTATATGGCTACACCTTC. Translating gives CASSERQVYGYTF.

The chain has TRBV14 and TRBJ1-1; D call uncertain. Trimming pared 3 bases from V and 5 bases from J, leaving 19 bases between. The germline V gene has CDR1 SGHDN and CDR2 FVKESK. This CDR3 has 16 residues. The CDR3 is CASSQYPPPRETEAFF. CDR3 DNA: TGTGCCAGCAGCCAGTATCCCCCCCCGAGGGAAACTGAAGCTTTCTTT.

Here the CDR3 DNA reads TGTGCCAGCTCACAAACAAATGGAGATACGCAGTATTTT. Translated, it gives CASSQTNGDTQYF. This chain links TRBV18 with TRBJ2-3, with D unresolved. This CDR3 spans 13 amino acids. Trimming shortened V by 4 bases and J by 5 bases, and 10 bases separated the two germline ends. From germline, CDR1 is KGHSH and CDR2 LQKENI.

The rearrangement uses TRBV28 and TRBJ1-2; 8 bases are a match to TRBD1. The CDR3 is made up of 13 amino acids. V lost 6 bases, J lost 8 bases, and 8 bases stayed unmatched. Germline CDR1 is MDHEN and CDR2 is SYDVKM. The CDR3 sequence is CASRLTGAMGYTF. CDR3 nucleotides: TGTGCCAGCAGGTTGACAGGGGCGATGGGCTACACCTTC.

V is TRBV30 and J is TRBJ1-4, with 10 bases identical to TRBD1. The V segment lost 0 bases and the J segment 3 bases; nucleotides outside the gene matches: 7. The length of the CDR3 is 17 residues. The germline V gene has CDR1 GTSNPN and CDR2 SVGIG (reference sequence). The CDR3 reads CAWSVRDRGLSNEKLFF. CDR3 in DNA: TGTGCCTGGAGTGTACGTGACAGGGGGCTTTCTAATGAAAAACTGTTTTTT.

This clone appeared a few times. The CDR3 reads CASSLGGPRIGYTF. DNA of the CDR3: TGCGCCAGCAGCTTGGGGGGGCCGAGAATTGGCTACACCTTC. The chain recombines TRBV5-1 with TRBJ1-2; maybe TRBD1 (6 bases). CDR3 size: 14 residues. Trimming took off 0 bases at V and 7 bases at J, with 13 bases between the two ends. Germline CDR1 and CDR2: SGHRS and YFSETQ.

The chain combines TRBV7-2 with TRBJ2-7; 8 nucleotides match TRBD2. The CDR3 has 15 amino acids. CDR1 SGHTA and CDR2 FQGNSA come from the germline V gene. Germline trimming cut 5 bases from V and 2 bases from J; bases unmatched to any gene: 8. Written as DNA, the CDR3 is TGTGCCAGCAGCCCCACTGGCGGGGGGCCCTACGAGCAGTACTTC. It translates to CASSPTGGGPYEQYF.

The rearrangement links TRBV30 to TRBJ2-2; 9 nucleotides match TRBD1. V dropped 0 bases and J dropped 3; count of bases not matched to a gene: 2. This CDR3 spans 15 amino acids. Per germline, CDR1 GTSNPN and CDR2 SVGIG (reference sequence). CDR3 nucleotides: TGTGCCTGGAGTGTAGGGGACAGGGACACCGGGGAGCTGTTTTTT. Residues: CAWSVGDRDTGELFF. The whole variable domain, filled in from reference TRBV30 and TRBJ2-2, reads SQTIHQWPATLVQPVGSPLSLECTVEGTSNPNLYWYRQAAGRGLQLLFYSVGIGQISSEVPQNLSASRPQDRQFILSSKKLLLSDSGFYLCAWSVGDRDTGELFFGEGSRLTVL.

The chain carries TRBV4-3 and TRBJ1-2; D gene unclear. The CDR3 loop spans 16 amino acids. V was cut by 0 bases and J by 4 bases, with 15 bases left in between. Germline values: CDR1 LGHNA, CDR2 YSLEER. The CDR3 DNA reads as TGCGCCAGCAGCCAAGATCTTAGGCAGGCCGTCTATGGCTACACCTTC. This sequence encodes CASSQDLRQAVYGYTF.

There are a few counts of this clone. The V gene is TRBV6-1, the J gene TRBJ2-3, with a possible D match to TRBD2 (5 bases). Trimming shortened V by 4 bases and J by 5 bases, and 7 bases separated the two germline ends. CDR3 length equals 12 residues. The germline CDR1 and CDR2 sequences are MNHNS and SASEGT. CDR3 loop: CASSGGKDTQYF. The CDR3 nucleotides read TGTGCCAGCAGTGGAGGGAAAGATACGCAGTATTTT.

This clone has more than one count but fewer than ten. CDR3 sequence (DNA): TGTGCCAGCAGTTATCAAGGGGGGGGTCTCAATGAGCAGTTCTTC. It is translated as CASSYQGGGLNEQFF. The chain uses TRBV6-4 and TRBJ2-1, with D tentatively TRBD2 (7 bases). The CDR3 is 15 residues long. Trimming removed 5 bases from V and 6 bases from J, with 17 bases in between. CDR1 and CDR2 (germline): MRHNA, SNTAGT.